What follows are 26 T cell receptor beta chains derived from one specimen sequenced in a study of T-cell memory formation after mild COVID-19. TCRdb passed the 5' RACE reads through MiXCR, listing each CDR3 protein once. Of 150,000 to 200,000 distinct CDR3 sequences in the sample, more than 9% were seen once. The specimen was PBMCs or a T cell subset sorted from them (not recorded which). The receptor source for this set is a man aged 18 to 30 who had mild COVID-19 (a few samples of this study predate the infection). Cell type and time point are not known.

In this sample, this clonotype turned up a few times. This chain links TRBV20-1 with TRBJ2-3, with a weak D call TRBD2 (7 bases). The germline V gene has CDR1 DFQATT and CDR2 SNEGSKA (reference sequence). Trimming removed 6 bases at V and 6 bases at J, with 19 bases between. This CDR3 contains 14 residues. The CDR3: CSALDWGGGDTQYF. The CDR3 region has the DNA TGCAGTGCCCTAGATTGGGGGGGCGGGGATACGCAGTATTTT.

The genes are TRBV6-1 and TRBJ1-4; D is undetermined. Germline CDR1 is MNHNS and CDR2 is SASEGT. Trimming removed 6 bases from V and 0 bases from J, with 14 bases in between. This CDR3 is 16 amino acids long. CDR3 protein: CASRSLPGTTNEKLFF. The CDR3 DNA reads TGTGCCAGCAGAAGCCTTCCGGGAACAACTAATGAAAAACTGTTTTTT.

The V gene is TRBV5-1, the J gene TRBJ2-1; TRBD1 or TRBD2 may be the D gene (5 bases each). Germline CDR1 reads SGHRS; CDR2 reads YFSETQ. The CDR3 extends over 19 amino acids. The V and J ends lost 1 base and 0 bases respectively, with 20 bases between them. Written as DNA, the CDR3 is TGCGCCAGCAGCTTGTTTGGGGCCGCGGGCCGCAGCTCCTACAATGAGCAGTTCTTC. Translating gives CASSLFGAAGRSSYNEQFF. The full variable domain, rest sourced from reference TRBV5-1 and TRBJ2-1, is KAGVTQTPRYLIKTRGQQVTLSCSPISGHRSVSWYQQTPGQGLQFLFEYFSETQRNKGNFPGRFSGRQFSNSRSEMNVSTLELGDSALYLCASSLFGAAGRSSYNEQFFGPGTRLTVL.

This clonotype was picked up a small number of times. V and J are TRBV5-1 and TRBJ2-1; maybe TRBD2 (6 bases). Trimming pared 1 base from V and 4 bases from J, leaving 6 bases between. The CDR3 is made up of 13 amino acids. CDR1 SGHRS and CDR2 YFSETQ come from the germline V gene. The CDR3 bases are TGCGCCAGCAGCTTGAGCGGGTACAATGAGCAGTTCTTC. It codes for CASSLSGYNEQFF.

In its sample, this clonotype was seen a few times. V and J are TRBV4-2 and TRBJ2-7; D remains ambiguous. CDR1 is LGHNA and CDR2 is YNFKEQ in the germline V gene. V lost 0 bases, J lost 2 bases, and 2 bases lay in between. The CDR3 consists of 12 residues. This CDR3 reads CASSQDTYEQYF. Here the CDR3 DNA reads TGTGCCAGCAGCCAAGATACCTACGAGCAGTACTTC.

This chain links TRBV7-2 with TRBJ2-6, with a weak D call TRBD2 (5 bases). The CDR3 consists of 18 residues. Trimming took 1 base from V and 0 from J, leaving 13 bases between them. The V gene's germline CDR1 is SGHTA and CDR2 FQGNSA. CDR3 sequence (DNA): TGTGCCAGCAGCTTAGTCCCAGGAGGAAACTCTGGGGCCAACGTCCTGACTTTC. Its translation: CASSLVPGGNSGANVLTF.

There are a few counts of this clonotype. CDR3 sequence (DNA): TGCGCCAGCAGCTTGGACGGTAAGCAGCCCCAGCATTTT. Translation gives CASSLDGKQPQHF. The rearrangement uses TRBV5-1 and TRBJ1-5; unclear D gene. The CDR3 runs to 13 residues. The V gene's germline CDR1 is SGHRS and CDR2 YFSETQ. The V and J ends lost 0 bases and 7 bases respectively, with 8 bases between them.

This clonotype was picked up a small number of times. V is TRBV10-3 and J is TRBJ2-7; TRBD1 matches at 10 bases. V shed 3 bases, J shed 5 bases, and the junction held 13 bases outside the gene matches. This CDR3 is built from 17 residues. The germline CDR1 and CDR2 sequences are ENHRY and SYGVKD. CDR3 loop: CAISDGKTPGQGNEQYF. Written as DNA, the CDR3 is TGTGCCATCAGTGATGGTAAAACCCCGGGACAGGGGAACGAGCAGTACTTC.

In this sample, this clonotype turned up many times. The chain couples TRBV7-2 to TRBJ1-1; 7 positions agree with TRBD1. The germline gives CDR1 SGHTA, CDR2 FQGNSA. Losses at the gene ends were 4 bases for V and 11 bases for J; bases not matched to a gene: 7. The CDR3 consists of 12 residues. CDR3 coding DNA: TGTGCCAGCAGCTCGACAGGGAGTCCCGCTTTCTTT. Translated: CASSSTGSPAFF.

This clonotype showed up just a few times. V gene TRBV11-2 combines with J gene TRBJ1-1; D uncertain. CDR3 length: 14 residues. The germline CDR1 and CDR2 sequences are SGHAT and FQNNGV. V dropped 1 base and J dropped 3 bases, with 9 bases sitting between them. The CDR3 sequence: CASSLVYGDTEAFF. DNA of the CDR3: TGTGCCAGCAGCTTAGTGTACGGGGACACTGAAGCTTTCTTT.

This clonotype was recorded at least ten times. Here the CDR3 reads CASSFPHAGDTEAFF. The CDR3 nucleotides read TGTGCCAGCAGTTTCCCCCACGCGGGGGATACTGAAGCTTTCTTT. The rearrangement links TRBV12-3 or TRBV12-4 to TRBJ1-1; TRBD1 is a possible D gene (5 bases). The CDR3 covers 15 residues. Between the trimmed V and J ends, which lost 3 bases and 5 bases, there was a span of 16 bases.

This clonotype was seen only a few times. The chain combines TRBV28 with TRBJ2-5; the D gene could be TRBD1 or TRBD2 (5 bases each). CDR1 and CDR2 (germline): MDHEN, SYDVKM. CDR3 length equals 15 residues. V was pared by 5 bases and J by 2 bases, with 15 bases between. DNA of the CDR3: TGTGCCAGCAGTGGGCGAGGGGCAGCTCAAGAGACCCAGTACTTC. This codes for CASSGRGAAQETQYF.

The chain combines TRBV4-3 with TRBJ2-7; the match to TRBD1 covers 7 bases. CDR1 is LGHNA, CDR2 YSLEER, per germline. The CDR3 has 14 amino acids. J gave up 3 bases and V 3 bases, and 5 bases lay outside the gene matches. CDR3 DNA sequence: TGCGCCAGCAGCCAGAACAGGGGTTACTACGAGCAGTACTTC. This encodes CASSQNRGYYEQYF.

A few counts support this clonotype. The gene calls are TRBV11-2 and TRBJ2-3; the match to TRBD2 covers 8 bases. The CDR3 has 17 residues. The V segment lost 2 bases and the J segment 2 bases; nucleotides outside the gene matches: 9. Germline CDR1 and CDR2: SGHAT and FQNNGV. DNA for the CDR3: TGTGCCAGCAGCTTAAGTGGTTCTAGCGGGCCCACAGATACGCAGTATTTT. As protein: CASSLSGSSGPTDTQYF.

This clonotype was counted ten times or more. The rearrangement joins TRBV5-1 to TRBJ2-7; either TRBD1 or TRBD2 may fit D (6 bases each). Trimming stripped 2 bases from V and 3 bases from J, with 15 bases between. The CDR3 has 15 amino acids. In germline, CDR1 is SGHRS, CDR2 YFSETQ. Here the CDR3 reads CASSLWGDIIYEQYF. CDR3 in DNA: TGCGCCAGCAGCTTATGGGGGGACATCATCTACGAGCAGTACTTC. Full variable domain (remainder filled in from reference TRBV5-1 and TRBJ2-7): KAGVTQTPRYLIKTRGQQVTLSCSPISGHRSVSWYQQTPGQGLQFLFEYFSETQRNKGNFPGRFSGRQFSNSRSEMNVSTLELGDSALYLCASSLWGDIIYEQYFGPGTRLTVT.

For this clonotype: In this CDR3 the conserved last residue, phenylalanine or tryptophan, is missing, so a read error is likely. The rearrangement joins TRBV12-5 to TRBJ2-1; no reliable D call. The CDR3 loop spans 13 amino acids. Germline CDR1 LGHNT, CDR2 FRNRAP. V dropped 2 bases and J dropped 8 bases, with 10 bases sitting between them. CDR3 coding DNA: TGTGCTAGTGGTTTGTCCCCGACTTATGAGCAGTTCTTA. It codes for CASGLSPTYEQFL.

This chain links TRBV11-2 with TRBJ2-7; 9 bases line up with TRBD1. From germline, CDR1 is SGHAT and CDR2 FQNNGV. CDR3 length: 16 residues. The trim removed 4 bases at V and 3 bases at J, leaving 10 bases unmatched. The CDR3 DNA is TGTGCCAGCAGCTGGGACAGGGCAAGTGGCGGCTACGAGCAGTACTTC. Amino acids: CASSWDRASGGYEQYF.

V gene TRBV20-1 combines with J gene TRBJ1-4; TRBD1 might be the D (6 bases). V gave up 6 bases and J gave up 7 bases, with 15 bases separating them. The CDR3 sequence is 13 residues long. The germline V gene encodes CDR1 DFQATT and CDR2 SNEGSKA (reference sequence). CDR3 region: CSALLGGLEKLFF. In DNA, the CDR3 is TGCAGTGCCCTGCTAGGGGGGCTTGAAAAACTGTTTTTT.

The chain carries TRBV9 and TRBJ2-3; tentatively, D is TRBD2 (7 bases). This CDR3 is 15 amino acids long. Trimming stripped 6 bases from V and 2 bases from J, with 16 bases between. Germline V CDR1 and CDR2: SGDLS, YYNGEE. The CDR3 DNA follows: TGTGCCAGCAAAAGTGGGGGGGCCAACACAGATACGCAGTATTTT. This sequence encodes CASKSGGANTDTQYF. The variable domain in full, with the rest retrieved from reference TRBV9 and TRBJ2-3, is DSGVTQTPKHLITATGQRVTLRCSPRSGDLSVYWYQQSLDQGLQFLIQYYNGEERAKGNILERFSAQQFPDLHSELNLSSLELGDSALYFCASKSGGANTDTQYFGPGTRLTVL.

This chain uses TRBV6-1 with TRBJ1-1; a weak D match, TRBD1 (5 bases). V was cut by 4 bases and J by 3 bases, with 18 bases left in between. CDR1 and CDR2 (germline): MNHNS, SASEGT. The CDR3 sequence is 16 residues long. The CDR3 DNA reads TGTGCCAGCAGTGGGACGCCCGGGACGACATACACTGAAGCTTTCTTT. As protein: CASSGTPGTTYTEAFF.

This sequence joins TRBV7-9 and TRBJ2-5; 8 nucleotides line up with TRBD1. This CDR3 is 15 amino acids long. The ends lost 5 bases at V and 3 bases at J; junction bases unmatched: 8. Germline lookup yields CDR1 SEHNR and CDR2 FQNEAQ (reference sequence). CDR3 amino acids: CASSQTGAVKETQYF. The CDR3 nucleotides are TGTGCCAGCAGCCAGACAGGGGCGGTGAAAGAGACCCAGTACTTC.

This clonotype was picked up a small number of times. The chain joins TRBV7-8 to TRBJ2-3, with a possible D match to TRBD2 (7 bases). Germline V lookup: CDR1 SGHVS, CDR2 FQNEAQ. The ends were cut back, 5 bases at V and 1 base at J, with 19 bases in the middle. The CDR3 contains 17 residues. CDR3: CASSARGRGGGTDTQYF. CDR3 DNA sequence: TGTGCCAGCAGCGCCCGAGGCCGAGGGGGGGGCACAGATACGCAGTATTTT.

The rearrangement links TRBV19 to TRBJ1-5; D gene unclear. Germline V CDR1 and CDR2: LNHDA, SQIVND (reference sequence). V lost 6 bases to trimming and J lost 4 bases, with 10 bases between them. The CDR3 extends over 13 amino acids. The CDR3 bases are TGTGCCAGTAGCAGAGGTTCGAATCAGCCCCAGCATTTT. Protein: CASSRGSNQPQHF.

This clonotype was picked up a small number of times. The chain couples TRBV20-1 to TRBJ2-5; TRBD1 matches 8 bases. The CDR3 covers 12 residues. The germline V gene encodes CDR1 DFQATT and CDR2 SNEGSKA (reference sequence). The V and J ends lost 5 bases and 2 bases, in that order; junction bases with no gene match: 1. The CDR3 loop reads CSAWDRQETQYF. CDR3 in DNA: TGCAGTGCTTGGGACAGGCAAGAGACCCAGTACTTC.

In this sample, this clonotype turned up many times. This sequence joins TRBV10-3 and TRBJ2-7, with a weak D call TRBD1 (5 bases). In germline, CDR1 is ENHRY, CDR2 SYGVKD. The CDR3 is 17 residues long. Trimming removed 4 bases at V and 6 bases at J, with 25 bases between. This chain's CDR3 is CAISATDTLLIGAEQYV. In DNA form, the CDR3 reads TGTGCCATCAGTGCCACGGACACCCTTTTGATCGGCGCCGAGCAGTACGTC.

This clonotype turned up a few times. The chain combines TRBV11-2 with TRBJ2-7; TRBD2 aligns across 11 bases. Germline-derived CDR1 and CDR2 are SGHAT and FQNNGV. This CDR3 contains 17 residues. With V trimmed by 6 bases and J by 2 bases, 12 bases remained unmatched. CDR3 nucleotide sequence: TGTGCCAGCAGTACCACTAGCGGGGGAAAGTATACCTACGAGCAGTACTTC. As protein: CASSTTSGGKYTYEQYF.